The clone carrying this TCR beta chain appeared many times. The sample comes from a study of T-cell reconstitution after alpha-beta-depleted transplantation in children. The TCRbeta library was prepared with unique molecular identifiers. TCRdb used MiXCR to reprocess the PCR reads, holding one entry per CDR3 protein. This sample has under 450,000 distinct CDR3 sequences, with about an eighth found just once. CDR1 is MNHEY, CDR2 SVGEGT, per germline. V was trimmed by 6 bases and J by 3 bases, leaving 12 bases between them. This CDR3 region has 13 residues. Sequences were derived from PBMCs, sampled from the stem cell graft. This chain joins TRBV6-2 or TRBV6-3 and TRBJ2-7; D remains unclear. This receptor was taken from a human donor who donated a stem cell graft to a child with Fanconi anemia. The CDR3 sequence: CASSPLDSYEQYV. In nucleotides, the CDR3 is TGTGCCAGCAGCCCCTTGGATAGCTACGAGCAGTACGTC.